This TCR beta chain originates from a study of blood T cell repertoires in COVID-19. TCRdb's copy holds only in-frame clones and misses some; the assay was immunoSEQ multiplex PCR. In the table there are over 350,000 clones, around nine tenths of which are singletons. CDR1 SGHAT and CDR2 FQNNGV come from the germline V gene. The CDR3 covers 14 residues. The V and J ends lost 1 base and 4 bases respectively, with 10 bases between them. The rearrangement uses TRBV11-2 and TRBJ2-5; tentative D call: TRBD2 (6 bases). The sequence was collected from a woman younger than 30 who had recovered from COVID-19. Sequencing input: PBMCs or T cells enriched from blood (not recorded which). The CDR3 coding sequence is TGTGCCAGCAGCTTAGTTCGGGGGAGAGAGACCCAGTACTTC. This translates into CASSLVRGRETQYF.